The clone carrying this T cell receptor (beta chain) showed up just a few times. These data come from a study of identical twins. Each CDR3 protein gets one entry after TCRdb re-called the 5' RACE reads with MiXCR. The sample holds 1.5 million to 2 million distinct CDR3 sequences, roughly 35% seen once. Per germline, CDR1 ENHRY and CDR2 SYGVKD. The CDR3 spans 14 residues. Germline trimming cut 0 bases from V and 4 bases from J; bases unmatched to any gene: 2. This clonotype was obtained from a newborn girl in good health. The genes are TRBV10-3 and TRBJ1-1, with TRBD1 identical over 7 bases. Sequences were obtained from cord blood. The CDR3 protein is CAISESTGATEAFF. The CDR3 DNA reads as TGTGCCATCAGTGAGTCCACAGGGGCCACTGAAGCTTTCTTT.